One sample yielded the 10 T cell receptor beta chains listed below, sequenced in a study of breast tumors, draining lymph nodes, adjacent tissues. The lymph nodes were axillary draining lymph nodes from breast cancer patients. One entry per CDR3 protein, called by TCRdb with MiXCR from the multiplex PCR reads. The sample shows approximately 130,000 distinct CDR3 sequences, 20% to 25% of them seen only once. The material sequenced was axillary lymph node tissue. The receptors here all came from a female donor with breast cancer. Some clones in this sample may be carry-over from other donors' samples.

Comment on this clonotype: A much more abundant neighbour one base away suggests this may be a read error. V and J are TRBV30 and TRBJ1-2, with a weak D call TRBD1 (6 bases). CDR3 size: 12 residues. Deletions cut 0 bases from V and 8 bases from J, with 10 bases between. Germline loops: CDR1 GTSNPN, CDR2 SVGIG (reference sequence). CDR3 bases: TGTGCCTGGAGTGTAACGGGGGGCGGCTACACCTTC. Translation: CAWSVTGGGYTF.

This clonotype was seen repeatedly, ten times or more. CDR3 in amino acids: CASTPLAGGPTDTQYF. Here the CDR3 DNA reads TGTGCCAGCACCCCACTAGCGGGAGGGCCAACGGATACGCAGTATTTT. The rearrangement links TRBV6-1 to TRBJ2-3; TRBD2 matches 13 bases. Germline CDR1 reads MNHNS; CDR2 reads SASEGT. The ends lost 7 bases at V and 6 bases at J; junction bases unmatched: 10. CDR3 size: 16 residues.

This clonotype occurred many times. The CDR3 here is CASSLSVSYNEQFF. As DNA, the CDR3 is TGTGCCAGCAGCTTATCCGTCTCCTACAATGAGCAGTTCTTC. The rearrangement uses TRBV7-3 and TRBJ2-1; D is unclear. The CDR3 covers 14 residues. V was cut by 2 bases and J by 0 bases, with 5 bases left in between. CDR1 and CDR2 (germline): SGHTA, FQGTGA.

This clonotype was counted ten times or more. V and J are TRBV20-1 and TRBJ2-2; tentatively, D is TRBD2 (6 bases). CDR3 length: 15 residues. With 0 bases removed from V and 1 base from J, the gap between germline ends came to 9 bases. Per germline, CDR1 DFQATT and CDR2 SNEGSKA (reference sequence). The CDR3 is CSARDTGRNTGELFF. The CDR3, as DNA: TGCAGTGCTAGAGATACCGGGAGGAACACCGGGGAGCTGTTTTTT.

Comment on this clonotype: A read error may be the cause here, since a much bigger clone is one base away. The V call is TRBV2, the J call TRBJ2-1; no reliable D call. This CDR3 comprises 15 residues. Germline assignment: CDR1 SNHLY and CDR2 FYNNEI. Trimming pared 8 bases from V and 4 bases from J, leaving 18 bases between. CDR3 DNA sequence: TGTGCCAGCGGTGTTCGACTCCGGATATACAATGAGCAGTTCTTC. It yields the protein CASGVRLRIYNEQFF.

This clonotype occurred many times. The chain has TRBV5-6 and TRBJ1-2; 8 nucleotides align to TRBD1. Germline V CDR1 and CDR2: SGHDT, YYEEEE. After removal of 4 bases from V and 8 bases from J, the junction contained 7 bases not matched to a gene. This CDR3 has 13 amino acids. CDR3 DNA sequence: TGTGCCAGCAGCACCGCAGGGGGCCGAGGCTACACCTTC. Translating gives CASSTAGGRGYTF.

This clonotype has ten or more counts. The chain links TRBV20-1 to TRBJ2-7, with D unclear. The germline gives CDR1 DFQATT, CDR2 SNEGSKA (reference sequence). V lost 3 bases to trimming and J lost 2 bases, with 5 bases between them. The CDR3 spans 11 residues. CDR3 bases: TGCAGTGCTAGTGATGCCTACGAGCAGTACTTC. This encodes CSASDAYEQYF.

This clonotype was seen ten or more times. The chain is built from TRBV19 and TRBJ1-4, with a possible D match to TRBD1 (5 bases). V lost 5 bases, J lost 2 bases, and 9 bases lay in between. The CDR3 length is 14 residues. Germline V gene data show CDR1 as LNHDA and CDR2 as SQIVND (reference sequence). The CDR3 DNA follows: TGTGCCAGTAGTCCGGGACTCACTAATGAAAAACTGTTTTTT. It is translated as CASSPGLTNEKLFF. The full variable domain, rest sourced from reference TRBV19 and TRBJ1-4, is DGGITQSPKYLFRKEGQNVTLSCEQNLNHDAMYWYRQDPGQGLRLIYYSQIVNDFQKGDIAEGYSVSREKKESFPLTVTSAQKNPTAFYLCASSPGLTNEKLFFGSGTQLSVL.

This clonotype has a single count. A much more abundant neighbour one base away suggests this may be a read error. The rearrangement links TRBV12-3 or TRBV12-4 to TRBJ2-1; tentative D call: TRBD2 (5 bases). Trimming removed 8 bases at V and 5 bases at J, with 13 bases between. The CDR3 runs 13 residues. In DNA, the CDR3 is TGTGCCAGCGGCCACCGGAGGAACAATGAGCAGTTCTTC. Residues: CASGHRRNNEQFF.

There are many counts of this clonotype. At one end the junction does not follow the germline gene, possibly because of a read error. The chain uses TRBV29-1 and TRBJ2-7; TRBD2 matches 9 bases. This CDR3 has 16 residues. Germline V CDR1 and CDR2: SQVTM, ANQGSEA. The CDR3 DNA follows: TGCAGCGTTGAAGAGGTCTCGGCTAGCGGGACCTACGGGCAGTACTTC. Amino acids: CSVEEVSASGTYGQYF.